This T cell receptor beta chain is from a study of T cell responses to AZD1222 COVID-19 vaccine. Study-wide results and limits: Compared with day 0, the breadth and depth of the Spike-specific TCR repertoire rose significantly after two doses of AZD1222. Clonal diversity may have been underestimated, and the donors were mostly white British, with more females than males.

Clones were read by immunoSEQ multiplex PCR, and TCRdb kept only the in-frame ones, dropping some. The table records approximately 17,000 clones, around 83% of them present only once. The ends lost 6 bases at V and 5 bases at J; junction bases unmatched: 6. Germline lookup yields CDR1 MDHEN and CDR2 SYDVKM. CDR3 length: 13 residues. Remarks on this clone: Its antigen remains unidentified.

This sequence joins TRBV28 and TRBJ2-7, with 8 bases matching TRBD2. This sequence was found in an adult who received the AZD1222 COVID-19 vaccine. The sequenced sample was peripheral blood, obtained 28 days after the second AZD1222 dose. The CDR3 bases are TGTGCCAGCAGCACCCCCGGGGGGGACGAGCAGTACTTC. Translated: CASSTPGGDEQYF. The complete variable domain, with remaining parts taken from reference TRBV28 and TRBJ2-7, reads DVKVTQSSRYLVKRTGEKVFLECVQDMDHENMFWYRQDPGLGLRLIYFSYDVKMKEKGDIPEGYSVSREKKERFSLILESASTNQTSMYLCASSTPGGDEQYFGPGTRLTVT.